This passage covers 26 T cell receptor beta chains from one sample sequenced in a study of beta chain features in type 1 diabetes. Expressed TCRB transcripts were sequenced because the entire RNA isolate underwent reverse transcription. Using immunoSEQ multiplex PCR, the repertoire was profiled, and TCRdb retains in-frame clones only, with some absent. The table shows 100,000 to 150,000 clones, with 7% to 10% occurring only once. These receptors lack a known antigen. Regarding the study as a whole: Across all four CD4+ subsets, people with type 1 diabetes showed modestly shorter TCRB CDR3s.

Material: central memory CD4+ T cells from blood. These receptors all come from a man younger than 45 with type 1 diabetes.

A few counts support this clone. The chain joins TRBV30 to TRBJ2-7; weak D call: TRBD2 (5 bases). Germline V lookup: CDR1 GTSNPN, CDR2 SVGIG (reference sequence). V lost 4 bases to trimming and J lost 2 bases, with 9 bases between them. This CDR3 has 12 amino acids. CDR3 coding DNA: TGTGCCTGGACGAGGGATCCCTACGAGCAGTACTTC. This encodes CAWTRDPYEQYF.

This chain's CDR3 is CSAPWGEGCTF. As DNA, the CDR3 is TGCAGTGCTCCCTGGGGGGAGGGTTGCACCTTC. The chain has TRBV20-1 and TRBJ1-2; D is perhaps TRBD1 (5 bases). The V and J ends lost 5 bases and 13 bases respectively, with 17 bases between them. The germline gives CDR1 DFQATT, CDR2 SNEGSKA (reference sequence). The CDR3 is 11 amino acids.

The rearrangement uses TRBV5-4 and TRBJ2-7, with 8 bases matching TRBD1. The CDR3 has 15 amino acids. The germline CDR1 and CDR2 sequences are SGHNT and YYREEE (reference sequence). Unmatched junction bases numbered 4, after V lost 1 base and J lost 1 base. The CDR3 is CASSLIGTGSYEQYF. DNA for the CDR3: TGTGCCAGCAGCTTGATAGGGACAGGATCCTACGAGCAGTACTTC. Supplemented by reference TRBV5-4 and TRBJ2-7, the full variable domain reads ETGVTQSPTHLIKTRGQQVTLRCSSQSGHNTVSWYQQALGQGPQFIFQYYREEENGRGNFPPRFSGLQFPNYSSELNVNALELDDSALYLCASSLIGTGSYEQYFGPGTRLTVT.

This clone was seen many times. The chain joins TRBV4-3 to TRBJ1-5; 7 nucleotides agree with TRBD1. The V gene's germline CDR1 is LGHNA and CDR2 YSLEER. Unmatched junction bases numbered 10, after V lost 0 bases and J lost 11 bases. The CDR3 sequence is 15 residues long. CDR3 in amino acids: CASSQERDSLSAQHF. In DNA form, the CDR3 reads TGCGCCAGCAGCCAAGAACGGGACAGCCTTTCGGCCCAGCATTTT.

This clone appeared a few times. The chain uses TRBV19 and TRBJ2-5; the D is unclear. Germline assignment: CDR1 LNHDA and CDR2 SQIVND (reference sequence). The CDR3 is 14 amino acids. The ends were cut back, 5 bases at V and 1 base at J, with 11 bases in the middle. The CDR3 region has the DNA TGTGCCAGTAGTGGTGGCAGTATCCAAGAGACCCAGTACTTC. Translation: CASSGGSIQETQYF.

This clone was picked up a small number of times. The V gene is TRBV5-1, the J gene TRBJ2-5, with TRBD2 matching 10 bases. V was clipped by 4 bases and J by 2 bases; unmatched bases: 2. The germline gives CDR1 SGHRS, CDR2 YFSETQ. This CDR3 is 14 amino acids long. CDR3 DNA sequence: TGCGCCAGCAGCACTAGCGGGGCACAAGAGACCCAGTACTTC. Its translation is CASSTSGAQETQYF.

The chain recombines TRBV30 with TRBJ2-1; 7 positions agree with TRBD2. V shed 3 bases and J 5 bases; nucleotides not matched to a gene: 13. The V gene's germline CDR1 is GTSNPN and CDR2 SVGIG (reference sequence). CDR3 length equals 16 residues. The CDR3 region is CAWRFLGTTKDNEQFF. CDR3 in DNA: TGTGCCTGGAGATTCCTTGGGACTACCAAAGACAATGAGCAGTTCTTC.

This clone came up a few times. The rearrangement uses TRBV27 and TRBJ2-3, with 9 bases lining up with TRBD2. Germline values: CDR1 MNHEY, CDR2 SMNVEV (reference sequence). Trimming cost V 8 bases and J 6 bases; bases outside gene matches: 3. The CDR3 consists of 12 residues. CDR3 region: CASWTSDDTQYF. The CDR3 coding sequence is TGTGCCAGCTGGACTAGCGACGATACGCAGTATTTT.

This clone has only a few counts. The chain is built from TRBV9 and TRBJ2-3, with 10 bases lining up with TRBD2. This CDR3 has 13 residues. CDR1 is SGDLS and CDR2 is YYNGEE in the germline V gene. The V segment lost 1 base and the J segment 10 bases; nucleotides outside the gene matches: 3. CDR3 sequence: CASSVLSGGAQYF. The CDR3 nucleotides are TGTGCCAGCAGCGTACTAAGCGGGGGGGCGCAGTATTTT.

This clone was counted ten times or more. This chain links TRBV11-1 with TRBJ2-3; no clear D. V lost 5 bases and J lost 5, with 8 bases in between. The CDR3 has 12 amino acids. From germline, CDR1 is SGHAT and CDR2 FQDESV (reference sequence). The CDR3 DNA reads as TGTGCCAGCAGCCCTACTGGAGATACGCAGTATTTT. This codes for CASSPTGDTQYF.

The rearrangement joins TRBV5-4 to TRBJ2-2; D uncertain. Trimming stripped 4 bases from V and 2 bases from J, with 12 bases between. The germline CDR1 and CDR2 sequences are SGHNT and YYREEE (reference sequence). The CDR3 consists of 15 residues. CDR3 DNA: TGTGCCAGCAGCCCCGTAAATGGCAACACCGGGGAGCTGTTTTTT. Its translation: CASSPVNGNTGELFF.

The rearrangement joins TRBV7-2 to TRBJ1-5; 7 positions agree with TRBD1. The V gene's germline CDR1 is SGHTA and CDR2 FQGNSA. This CDR3 spans 16 amino acids. V dropped 2 bases and J dropped 0; count of bases not matched to a gene: 4. The CDR3 region is CASSLTRGRSNQPQHF. The CDR3 region has the DNA TGTGCCAGCAGCTTAACGAGGGGGCGTAGCAATCAGCCCCAGCATTTT.

The J gene is TRBJ2-3, the V gene TRBV5-1, with 7 bases lining up with TRBD2. V gave up 2 bases and J gave up 5 bases; unmatched junction bases: 2. Per germline, CDR1 SGHRS and CDR2 YFSETQ. This CDR3 is built from 13 residues. The CDR3 spells CASSFGGGDTQYF. As DNA, the CDR3 is TGCGCCAGCAGCTTTGGCGGGGGAGATACGCAGTATTTT.

This clone has ten or more counts. The CDR3 reads CASSQDDSGGLLNTGELFF. For the CDR3, the DNA is TGTGCCAGCAGCCAAGATGATAGCGGGGGGCTCCTGAACACCGGGGAGCTGTTTTTT. V gene TRBV4-2 combines with J gene TRBJ2-2; 10 bases align to TRBD2. This CDR3 has 19 residues. Germline lookup yields CDR1 LGHNA and CDR2 YNFKEQ. V trimming: 0 bases; J trimming: 1 base; junction bases outside the gene matches: 8.

This chain links TRBV2 with TRBJ1-2, with 8 bases fitting TRBD1. This CDR3 is 10 amino acids long. Unmatched junction bases numbered 4, after V lost 6 bases and J lost 13 bases. Germline V gene sequence: CDR1 SNHLY, CDR2 FYNNEI. CDR3 sequence (DNA): TGTGCCAGCAGAGACGACAGGGGCACCTTC. Its translation: CASRDDRGTF. The full variable domain, with the rest looked up from reference TRBV2 and TRBJ1-2, is EPEVTQTPSHQVTQMGQEVILRCVPISNHLYFYWYRQILGQKVEFLVSFYNNEISEKSEIFDDQFSVERPDGSNFTLKIRSTKLEDSAMYFCASRDDRGTFGSGTRLTVV.

This clone came up a few times. This chain links TRBV18 with TRBJ1-1; weak D call: TRBD1 (5 bases). This CDR3 spans 13 amino acids. Germline loops: CDR1 KGHSH, CDR2 LQKENI. The germline V and J ends were trimmed by 1 base and 4 bases, with 7 bases remaining between them. For the CDR3, the DNA is TGTGCCAGCTCACCACAGGGGCCCACTGAAGCTTTCTTT. Protein product: CASSPQGPTEAFF.

The chain uses TRBV2 and TRBJ2-7; 12 bases map to TRBD2. This CDR3 has 14 residues. Germline V gives CDR1 SNHLY, CDR2 FYNNEI. V was clipped by 9 bases and J by 4 bases; unmatched bases: 7. The CDR3 nucleotides read TGTGCCAGTGCGTTCGGACTAGCGGGGTACGAGCAGTACTTC. This encodes CASAFGLAGYEQYF.

The V and J genes are TRBV7-9 and TRBJ1-4; D call uncertain. The CDR3 consists of 14 residues. From germline, CDR1 is SEHNR and CDR2 FQNEAQ (reference sequence). Trimming left V 4 bases short and J 7 bases short, with 13 bases between. The CDR3 nucleotides read TGTGCCAGCAGCTGGGAGATAGGCCTTGAAAAACTGTTTTTT. Translated, it gives CASSWEIGLEKLFF.

This clone was seen more than once but under ten times. This chain uses TRBV7-9 with TRBJ2-3; D not resolved. Looked up from germline, CDR1 is SEHNR and CDR2 is FQNEAQ (reference sequence). The CDR3 loop spans 14 amino acids. Trimming left V 1 base short and J 0 bases short, with 5 bases between. CDR3 sequence: CASSLDFSTDTQYF. The CDR3 nucleotides are TGTGCCAGCAGCTTAGACTTTAGCACAGATACGCAGTATTTT.

V gene TRBV5-4 combines with J gene TRBJ1-2; D may be TRBD1 (5 bases). CDR3 length equals 13 residues. V was cut by 1 base and J by 8 bases, with 12 bases left in between. The V gene's germline CDR1 is SGHNT and CDR2 YYREEE (reference sequence). Written as DNA, the CDR3 is TGTGCCAGCAGCTTGTCACAGGTGGGCGGCTACACCTTC. Its translation is CASSLSQVGGYTF. The full variable domain, with the rest looked up from reference TRBV5-4 and TRBJ1-2, is ETGVTQSPTHLIKTRGQQVTLRCSSQSGHNTVSWYQQALGQGPQFIFQYYREEENGRGNFPPRFSGLQFPNYSSELNVNALELDDSALYLCASSLSQVGGYTFGSGTRLTVV.

This clone was seen repeatedly, ten times or more. The V call is TRBV7-2, the J call TRBJ1-5; weak D call: TRBD1 (5 bases). Germline CDR1 is SGHTA and CDR2 is FQGNSA. The CDR3 spans 13 residues. Between the trimmed V and J ends, which lost 5 bases and 7 bases, there was a span of 12 bases. In DNA form, the CDR3 reads TGTGCCAGCAGCATCCAGGGCGGACAGCCCCAGCATTTT. It codes for CASSIQGGQPQHF.

This chain joins TRBV18 and TRBJ2-3; D is unresolved. The CDR3 covers 12 residues. Between the trimmed V and J ends, which lost 3 bases and 3 bases, there was a span of 4 bases. CDR1 KGHSH and CDR2 LQKENI come from the germline V gene. CDR3 protein: CASSPVTDTQYF. CDR3 sequence (DNA): TGTGCCAGCTCACCCGTAACAGATACGCAGTATTTT.

This clone showed up just a few times. Other DNA variants within this sample encode the same CDR3. The V and J genes are TRBV4-1 and TRBJ1-6, with 10 positions matching TRBD1. Trimming removed 3 bases from V and 5 bases from J; junction bases left unmatched: 4. The CDR3 totals 16 residues. Germline CDR1 reads MGHRA; CDR2 reads YSYEKL. The CDR3, as DNA: TGCGCCAGCAGCCAGCGACAGGGGGCGGATAATTCACCCCTCCACTTT. Translation gives CASSQRQGADNSPLHF.

This chain links TRBV11-2 with TRBJ2-2, with 9 positions matching TRBD2. The CDR3 has 16 residues. Germline V gene lookup returns CDR1 SGHAT and CDR2 FQNNGV. After removal of 5 bases from V and 4 bases from J, the junction contained 8 bases not matched to a gene. The CDR3 loop reads CASSPRAGGPTGELFF. CDR3 nucleotides: TGTGCCAGCAGCCCCCGGGCGGGGGGGCCCACCGGGGAGCTGTTTTTT. Looking up the rest from reference TRBV11-2 and TRBJ2-2 gives the full variable domain: EAGVAQSPRYKIIEKRQSVAFWCNPISGHATLYWYQQILGQGPKLLIQFQNNGVVDDSQLPKDRFSAERLKGVDSTLKIQPAKLEDSAVYLCASSPRAGGPTGELFFGEGSRLTVL.

The chain employs TRBV4-2 and TRBJ2-1, with a possible D match to TRBD2 (5 bases). CDR1 is LGHNA, CDR2 YNFKEQ, per germline. The CDR3 is 16 residues long. The germline V and J ends were trimmed by 3 bases and 9 bases, with 21 bases remaining between them. The CDR3 loop is CASSQEAATTFGEQFF. The CDR3 nucleotides are TGTGCCAGCAGCCAGGAAGCGGCGACTACCTTCGGTGAGCAGTTCTTC.

This clone was counted many times. The DNA of the CDR3 is TGCGCCAGGAACCGGGACACCAATCAGCCCCAGCATTTT. Its translation: CARNRDTNQPQHF. This chain uses TRBV5-1 with TRBJ1-5, with a weak D call TRBD1 (6 bases). V was trimmed by 8 bases and J by 3 bases, leaving 12 bases between them. This CDR3 comprises 13 residues. Germline V gene data show CDR1 as SGHRS and CDR2 as YFSETQ.